A single TCR beta chain is shown here with its context. Antigen unknown. Expressed TCRB transcripts were sequenced, since all the RNA that had been isolated was reverse transcribed. Each sample of naive, central memory or regulatory T cells had, on average, approximately 4 million reads. TCRdb's copy holds only in-frame clones and misses some; the assay was immunoSEQ multiplex PCR. Of 150,000 to 200,000 clones in the sample, 50% to 70% are singletons; the top ten hold 0.08% to 0.09%. This sample stems from a study of beta chain features in type 1 diabetes. Study observations and caveats: Type 1 diabetes patients had TCRB CDR3s that were shorter (moderately but significantly so) in all four CD4+ subsets. Naive, central memory and Treg TCRB repertoires appeared more alike in patients than in healthy donors.

The source material was naive CD4+ T cells from blood. The receptor was isolated from a young man with type 1 diabetes.

Here the CDR3 reads CASSLAGGLSTDTQYF. As DNA, the CDR3 is TGTGCCAGCAGCTTAGCCGGGGGACTAAGCACAGATACGCAGTATTTT. The V call is TRBV7-2, the J call TRBJ2-3; TRBD2 agrees at 7 bases. This CDR3 has 16 amino acids. Trimming at V came to 0 bases and at J to 0 bases, leaving 3 bases not matched to a gene. Germline V gene data show CDR1 as SGHTA and CDR2 as FQGNSA.